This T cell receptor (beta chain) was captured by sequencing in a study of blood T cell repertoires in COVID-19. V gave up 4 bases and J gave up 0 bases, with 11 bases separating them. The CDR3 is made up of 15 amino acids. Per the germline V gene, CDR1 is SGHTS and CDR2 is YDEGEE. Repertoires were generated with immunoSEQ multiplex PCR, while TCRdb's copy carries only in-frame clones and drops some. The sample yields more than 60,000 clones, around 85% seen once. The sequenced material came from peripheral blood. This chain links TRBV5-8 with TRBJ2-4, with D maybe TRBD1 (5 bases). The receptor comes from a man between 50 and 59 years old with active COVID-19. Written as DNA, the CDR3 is TGTGCCAGCAGCACAGGTACCTTAGCCAAAAACATTCAGTACTTC. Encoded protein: CASSTGTLAKNIQYF.